The T cell receptor beta chain described here comes from a study of T cell changes during pregnancy in multiple sclerosis. Profiling relied on immunoSEQ multiplex PCR, and the TCRdb table lists in-frame clones only, not all of them. The sample lists about 94,000 clones, approximately 95% seen once, with 0.99% in the top ten. This CDR3 comprises 14 residues. Trimming pared 4 bases from V and 0 bases from J, leaving 10 bases between. Looked up from germline, CDR1 is SEHNR and CDR2 is FQNEAQ (reference sequence). The receptor's source is a female donor with multiple sclerosis, enrolled in a pregnancy study. The material sequenced was peripheral blood, taken after pregnancy. The chain recombines TRBV7-9 with TRBJ2-7; D not certain. The CDR3 here is CASSSGVYSYEQYF. The CDR3 nucleotides read TGTGCCAGCAGCTCCGGAGTTTACTCCTACGAGCAGTACTTC.